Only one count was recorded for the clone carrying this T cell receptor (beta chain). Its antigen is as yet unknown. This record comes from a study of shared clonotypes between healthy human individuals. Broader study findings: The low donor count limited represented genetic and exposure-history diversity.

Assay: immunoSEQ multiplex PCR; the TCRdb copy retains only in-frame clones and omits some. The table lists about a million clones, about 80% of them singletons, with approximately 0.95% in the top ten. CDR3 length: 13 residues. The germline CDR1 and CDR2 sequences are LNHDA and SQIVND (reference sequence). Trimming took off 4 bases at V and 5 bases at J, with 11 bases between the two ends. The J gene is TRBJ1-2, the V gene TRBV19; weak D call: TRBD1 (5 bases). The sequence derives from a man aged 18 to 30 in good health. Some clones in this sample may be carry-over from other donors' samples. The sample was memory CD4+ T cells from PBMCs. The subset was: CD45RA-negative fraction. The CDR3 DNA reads TGTGCCAGTAGTACCCGACAGCGTTATGGCTACACCTTC. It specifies CASSTRQRYGYTF. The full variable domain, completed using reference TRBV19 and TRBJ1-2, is DGGITQSPKYLFRKEGQNVTLSCEQNLNHDAMYWYRQDPGQGLRLIYYSQIVNDFQKGDIAEGYSVSREKKESFPLTVTSAQKNPTAFYLCASSTRQRYGYTFGSGTRLTVV.